This TCR beta chain was obtained from a study of identifying expanded T cells in peripheral blood (dated by TCRdb to about 2019). As for the study more broadly: Technical replicates were generated by sequencing separate aliquots of the same genomic DNA pool, and four replicates were compared pairwise. Paper-wide results and their limitations: Across all healthy donors, variance in clone template counts between roughly 2-week samples was found to increase significantly with total template count. The authors expected that biological variance in healthy repertoires might rise further over much longer intervals, such as months to years. Across all healthy-donor time intervals, the beta-binomial model significantly lowered both the number of clones called differentially abundant and the false-positive rate. Between technical replicates the binomial model flagged about 1.2 differentially abundant clones, whereas over about 2 weeks the binomial model flagged about 15 and over roughly 4 weeks 19 to 20.

The immunoSEQ Assay, which uses bias-controlled multiplex PCR amplification of genomic DNA, was used to profile TCRbeta CDR3 regions. Processing in the source paper ran as follows. The absolute abundance of each unique TCRbeta CDR3 region was quantified after sequences were collapsed and filtered. Differential abundance was tested with a binomial (Fisher-equivalent) model and with a beta-binomial model adding time-dependent variance fitted from healthy donors. Clones with fewer than 5 combined templates were removed, and differential abundance was called for clones with a Benjamini-Hochberg FDR below 0.01. In the beta-binomial model, variance was expressed as a function of the total template count across the two samples, in the form v = (b*log(k)+a)^2. TCRdb holds this immuneACCESS table with in-frame rearrangements only. Some clones are missing; in checked studies, unresolved V genes explain under half, and the rest has no known cause. V and J calls and clone size are those listed in that table; D and trimming were worked out from the DNA. For this sample there are 85,000 to 100,000 clones; approximately 88% appear just once. The ten largest clonotypes hold 4% of the sample.

Notes on this clone: It has no known antigen specificity. No base qualities exist here, and no much larger clone lies one base off it.

No immune events such as infections were documented for the healthy donors during the collection period. Time-dependent variance in a beta-binomial model of T-cell clone differential abundance was calibrated using healthy-donor blood repertoires as a training cohort. The training cohort comprised about ten healthy donors, 3 female and 7 male. On average the donors were around 41 years old, and their ages spanned about 29 to 64 years. Obtained from a commercial supplier, whole blood was collected from each healthy donor at three time points set around 13 days apart. For immunosequencing, genomic DNA was extracted from unsorted whole blood. The germline V gene yields SNHLY for CDR1 and FYNNEI for CDR2. Inclusive of the bounding cysteine and phenylalanine, the CDR3 is 13 residues long. Here the CDR3 DNA is all that survives: 39 bases in frame from base 1. V is cut by 5 bases and J by 9 bases, and the space between the germline ends is 11 bases.

The TCR was taken from a person aged 18 to 75 in good health. The V and J segments used are TRBV2 and TRBJ1-6, and TRBD1 may be the D gene, going by 6 matching bases. Sequenced material: blood. The CDR3 is CASSPGRGSPLHF. The DNA sequence is TGTGCCAGCAGTCCCGGCAGGGGTTCACCCCTCCACTTT.